This T cell receptor beta chain was observed in a study of blood T cell repertoires in COVID-19. Study-wide context: T cells, B-cell-depleted T cells, or PBMCs provided the cDNA or gDNA that served as material.

The ends lost 0 bases at V and 12 bases at J; junction bases unmatched: 4. The germline CDR1 and CDR2 sequences are SGHAT and FQNNGV. The CDR3 covers 13 residues. TCRdb keeps only in-frame clones here, not all; method: immunoSEQ multiplex PCR. The sample comprises approximately 260,000 clones, about 91% of which are singletons, and around 1.3% rests with the top ten. The receptor's source is a woman aged 40 to 50 with acute COVID-19. The chain employs TRBV11-2 and TRBJ1-4; 7 bases are shared with TRBD1. Sequencing used PBMCs or T cells enriched from blood (not recorded which). The DNA of the CDR3 is TGTGCCAGCAGCTTAGAGGGGACAGCGGAACTGTTTTTT. The encoded protein is CASSLEGTAELFF. Drawing the rest from reference TRBV11-2 and TRBJ1-4, the complete variable domain is EAGVAQSPRYKIIEKRQSVAFWCNPISGHATLYWYQQILGQGPKLLIQFQNNGVVDDSQLPKDRFSAERLKGVDSTLKIQPAKLEDSAVYLCASSLEGTAELFFGSGTQLSVL.